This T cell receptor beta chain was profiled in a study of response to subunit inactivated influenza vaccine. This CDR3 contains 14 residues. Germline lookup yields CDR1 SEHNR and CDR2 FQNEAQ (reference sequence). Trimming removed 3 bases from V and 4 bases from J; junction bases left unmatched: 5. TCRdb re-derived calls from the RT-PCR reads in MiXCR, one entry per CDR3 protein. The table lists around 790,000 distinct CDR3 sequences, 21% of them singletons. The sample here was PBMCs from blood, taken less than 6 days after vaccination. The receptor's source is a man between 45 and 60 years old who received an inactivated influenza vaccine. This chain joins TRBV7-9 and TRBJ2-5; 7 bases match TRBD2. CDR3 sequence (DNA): TGTGCCAGCAGCTTTAGGGGAGGGGCAGAGACCCAGTACTTC. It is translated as CASSFRGGAETQYF.